This T cell receptor beta chain came from a study of beta chain features in type 1 diabetes. The CDR3 spans 17 residues. V lost 1 base, J lost 0 bases, and 7 bases stayed unmatched. The germline CDR1 and CDR2 sequences are KGHSH and LQKENI. All of the isolated RNA was reverse transcribed, so expressed TCRB transcripts were sequenced. Clones were read by immunoSEQ multiplex PCR, and TCRdb kept only the in-frame ones, dropping some. The sample lists 130,000 to 150,000 clones; nearly 9.5% were seen once. The J gene is TRBJ2-3, the V gene TRBV18; 7 bases line up with TRBD1. Input material: central memory CD4+ T cells from blood. This clonotype was obtained from a young man in good health. CDR3 residues: CASSPRGQKASTDTQYF. CDR3 in DNA: TGTGCCAGCTCACCACGGGGACAGAAAGCTAGCACAGATACGCAGTATTTT.